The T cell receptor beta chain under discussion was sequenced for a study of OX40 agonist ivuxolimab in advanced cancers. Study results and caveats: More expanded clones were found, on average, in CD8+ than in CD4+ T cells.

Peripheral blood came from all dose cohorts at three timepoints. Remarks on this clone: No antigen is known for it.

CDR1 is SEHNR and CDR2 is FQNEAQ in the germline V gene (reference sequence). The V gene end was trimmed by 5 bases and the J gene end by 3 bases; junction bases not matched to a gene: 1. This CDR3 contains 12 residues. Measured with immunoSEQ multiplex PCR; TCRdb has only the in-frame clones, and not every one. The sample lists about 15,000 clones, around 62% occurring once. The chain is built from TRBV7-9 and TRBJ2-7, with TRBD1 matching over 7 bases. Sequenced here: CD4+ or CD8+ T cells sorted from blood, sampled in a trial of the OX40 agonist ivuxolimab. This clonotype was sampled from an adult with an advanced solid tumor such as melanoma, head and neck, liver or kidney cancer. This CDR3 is CASSPGGYEQYF. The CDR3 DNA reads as TGTGCCAGCAGCCCAGGGGGCTACGAGCAGTACTTC.